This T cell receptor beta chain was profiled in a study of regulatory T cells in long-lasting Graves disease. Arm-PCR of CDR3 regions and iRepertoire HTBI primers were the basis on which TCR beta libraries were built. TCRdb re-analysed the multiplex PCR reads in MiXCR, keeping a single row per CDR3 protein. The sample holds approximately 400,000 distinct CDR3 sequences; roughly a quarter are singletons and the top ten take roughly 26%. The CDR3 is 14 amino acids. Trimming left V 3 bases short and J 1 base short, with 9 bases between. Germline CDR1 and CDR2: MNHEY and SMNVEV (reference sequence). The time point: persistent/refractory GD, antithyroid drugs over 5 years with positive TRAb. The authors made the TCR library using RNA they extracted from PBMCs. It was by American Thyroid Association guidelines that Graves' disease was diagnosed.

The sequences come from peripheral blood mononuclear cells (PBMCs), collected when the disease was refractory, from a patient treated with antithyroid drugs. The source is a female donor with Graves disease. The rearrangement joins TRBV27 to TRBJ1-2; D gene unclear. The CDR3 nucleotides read TGTGCCAGCAGTTTTTTAGGCAATAACTATGGCTACACCTTC. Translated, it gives CASSFLGNNYGYTF.